Listed below are T cell receptor beta chains from one sample, sequenced in a study of blood T cell repertoires in COVID-19. TCRdb keeps only in-frame clones here, not all; method: immunoSEQ multiplex PCR. In the table there are roughly 120,000 clones, roughly 86% of which are singletons. Sample: peripheral blood. These receptors all stem from a man between 35 and 55 years old with acute or convalescent COVID-19. The CDR3 runs from the conserved cysteine through the conserved F or W. The order of the fields is V gene, J gene, D gene, clone size, CDR3 protein, CDR3 DNA. The D gene is left open where the match is weak. The listing skips clone size in some rows; elsewhere it reads once, few, many or a size class.

TRBV25-1	TRBJ1-5	.	.	CASSESSRVQPQHF	TGTGCCAGCAGTGAATCGTCCAGGGTTCAGCCCCAGCATTTT
TRBV6-1	TRBJ2-1	.	.	CASSEAIYNEQFF	TGTGCCAGCAGTGAAGCTATCTACAATGAGCAGTTCTTC
TRBV6-4	TRBJ2-1	TRBD2	.	CASSEGLAGYNEQFF	TGTGCCAGCAGTGAAGGCCTAGCGGGATACAATGAGCAGTTCTTC
TRBV14	TRBJ2-7	.	.	CASSQVRSYEQYF	TGTGCCAGCAGCCAAGTGAGGAGCTACGAGCAGTACTTC
TRBV5-1	TRBJ2-7	TRBD2	few	CASSAGTIHEQYF	TGCGCCAGCAGCGCCGGGACTATCCACGAGCAGTACTTC
TRBV5-1	TRBJ1-1	.	once	CASSPPSGPEAFF	TGCGCCAGCAGCCCTCCCTCTGGGCCTGAAGCTTTCTTT
TRBV11-1	TRBJ2-7	.	.	CASSSHSSASSYEQYF	TGTGCCAGCAGCTCCCATTCTAGCGCGAGCTCCTACGAGCAGTACTTC
TRBV2	TRBJ2-1	TRBD2	.	CASSQRGGGSFNEQFF	TGTGCCAGCAGTCAAAGGGGCGGCGGGAGCTTTAATGAGCAGTTCTTC
TRBV5-8	TRBJ1-2	.	.	CASSWRTAYGYTF	TGTGCCAGCAGCTGGCGGACAGCCTATGGCTACACCTTC
TRBV7-6	TRBJ1-1	TRBD1	.	CASSLRQGLDTEAFF	TGTGCCAGCAGCTTGAGACAGGGATTGGACACTGAAGCTTTCTTT
TRBV28	TRBJ1-5	TRBD1	.	CASSLQGAFQPQHF	TGTGCCAGCAGTTTACAGGGGGCGTTTCAGCCCCAGCATTTT
TRBV7-2	TRBJ1-6	.	once	CASSLGTDNSPLHF	TGTGCCAGCAGCCTCGGTACAGATAATTCACCCCTCCACTTT
TRBV3-1/TRBV3-2	TRBJ2-5	.	.	CASSQDLVQAAQETQYF	TGTGCCAGCAGCCAAGACCTGGTGCAGGCAGCCCAGGAGACCCAGTACTTC
TRBV5-6	TRBJ1-4	TRBD1	.	CASSYPYRGLLLFF	TGTGCCAGCAGCTACCCCTACAGGGGCTTGCTACTGTTTTTT
TRBV6-5	TRBJ1-1	.	few	CASSLQGGTEAFF	TGTGCCAGCAGTCTCCAGGGAGGCACTGAAGCTTTCTTT
TRBV6-6	TRBJ1-2	TRBD1	.	CASSTDRVKGYTF	TGTGCCAGCAGTACGGACAGGGTAAAGGGCTACACCTTC
TRBV5-1	TRBJ2-1	TRBD1	.	CASSRSSGTGAYNEQFF	TGCGCCAGCAGCAGGTCATCCGGGACAGGGGCCTACAATGAGCAGTTCTTC